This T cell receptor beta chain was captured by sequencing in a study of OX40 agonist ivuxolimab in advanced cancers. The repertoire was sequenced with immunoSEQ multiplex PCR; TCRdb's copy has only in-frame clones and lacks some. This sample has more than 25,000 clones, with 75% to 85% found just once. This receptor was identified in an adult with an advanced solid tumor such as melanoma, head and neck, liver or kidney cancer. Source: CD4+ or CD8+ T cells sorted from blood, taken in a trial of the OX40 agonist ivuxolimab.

The CDR3 loop reads CASSQGGRAYNSPLHF. The CDR3, as DNA: TGCGCCAGCAGCCAAGGCGGGCGGGCCTATAATTCACCCCTCCACTTT. This rearrangement joins TRBV4-1 to TRBJ1-6; D is uncertain. V was pared by 1 base and J by 2 bases, with 9 bases between. The CDR3 consists of 16 residues. Germline V gene data show CDR1 as MGHRA and CDR2 as YSYEKL.